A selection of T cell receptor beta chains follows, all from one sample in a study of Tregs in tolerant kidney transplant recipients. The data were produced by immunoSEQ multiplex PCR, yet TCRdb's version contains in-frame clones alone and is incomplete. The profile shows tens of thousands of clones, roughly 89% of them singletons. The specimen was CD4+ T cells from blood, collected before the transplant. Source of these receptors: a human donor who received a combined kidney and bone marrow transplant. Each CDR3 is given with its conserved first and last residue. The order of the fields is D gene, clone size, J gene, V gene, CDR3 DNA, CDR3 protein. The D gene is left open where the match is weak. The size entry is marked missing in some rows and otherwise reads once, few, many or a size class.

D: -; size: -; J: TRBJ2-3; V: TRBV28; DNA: TGTGCCAGCAGTTCGCCCCTGGGTCTAGCGCTCACAGATACGCAGTATTTT; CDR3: CASSSPLGLALTDTQYF
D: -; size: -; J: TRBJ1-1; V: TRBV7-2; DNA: TGTGCCAGCAGCCGCACTCCTACCACTGAAGCTTTCTTT; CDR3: CASSRTPTTEAFF
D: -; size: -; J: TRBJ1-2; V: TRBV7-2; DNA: TGTGCCAGCAGCCTATTCGGACTAGGCGCTAACTATGGCTACACCTTC; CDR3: CASSLFGLGANYGYTF
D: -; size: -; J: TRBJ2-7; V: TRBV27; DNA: TGTGCCAGCAGTTTTAATGCGGGTTTCCGGTACGAGCAGTACTTC; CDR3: CASSFNAGFRYEQYF
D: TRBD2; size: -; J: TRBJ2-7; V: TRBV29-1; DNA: TGCAGCGTGATAGCGGGAGGGAACTACGAGCAGTACTTC; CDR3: CSVIAGGNYEQYF
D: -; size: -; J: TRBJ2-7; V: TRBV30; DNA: TGTGCCTGGACCCGGGGGACGGGAGCTTACGAGCAGTACTTC; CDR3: CAWTRGTGAYEQYF
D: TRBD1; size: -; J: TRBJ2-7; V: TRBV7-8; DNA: TGTGCCAGCAGCTCCTTTGACGGGACAGGGCCTTACGAGCAGTACTTC; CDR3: CASSSFDGTGPYEQYF
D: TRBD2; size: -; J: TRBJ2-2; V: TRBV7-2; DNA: TGTGCCAGCAGCTTAGCTAGCGGGAAGAACACCGGGGAGCTGTTTTTT; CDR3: CASSLASGKNTGELFF
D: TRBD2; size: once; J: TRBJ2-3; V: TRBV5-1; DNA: TGCGCCAGCAGCTTGGCGGGCAGACTAGCCGACATCACAGATACGCAGTATTTT; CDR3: CASSLAGRLADITDTQYF
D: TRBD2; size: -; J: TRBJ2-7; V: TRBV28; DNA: TGTGCCAGCAGCTCAAGCGGGAGGGCCTCCTTC; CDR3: CASSSSGRASF
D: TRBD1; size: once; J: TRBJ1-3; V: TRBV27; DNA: TGTGCCAGCAGTTTATCGACAGGGATCGACTCTGGAAACACCATATATTTT; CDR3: CASSLSTGIDSGNTIYF
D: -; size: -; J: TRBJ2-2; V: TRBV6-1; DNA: TGTGCCAGCGGGACTTCCTACACCGGGGAGCTGTTTTTT; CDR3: CASGTSYTGELFF
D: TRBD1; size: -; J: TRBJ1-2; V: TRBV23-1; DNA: TGCGCCAGCAGTCAATCCGGAACAGGGGAGAAGAGAAACTTCTATGGCTACACCTTC; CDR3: CASSQSGTGEKRNFYGYTF
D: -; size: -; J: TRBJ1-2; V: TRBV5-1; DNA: TGCGCCAGCAGCCGGAGGGAGCAGACGCTCACCTTC; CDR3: CASSRREQTLTF
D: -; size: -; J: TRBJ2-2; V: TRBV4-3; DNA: TGCGCCAGCAGCCAAGAAGCCAGGGGAAACACCGGGGAGCTGTTTTTT; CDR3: CASSQEARGNTGELFF
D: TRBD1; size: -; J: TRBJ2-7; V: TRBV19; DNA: TGTGCCAGTAGTACCGCTGGGACAGCAGATTACGAGCAGTACTTC; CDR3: CASSTAGTADYEQYF
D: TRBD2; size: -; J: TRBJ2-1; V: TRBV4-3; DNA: TGCGCCAGCAGCCAATCGGCTAGCGGCTCCTACAATGAGCAGTTCTTC; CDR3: CASSQSASGSYNEQFF
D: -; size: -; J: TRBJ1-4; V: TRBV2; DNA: TGTGCCAGTCAGGGGCGCCCGGGGACTAATGAAAAACTGTTTTTT; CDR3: CASQGRPGTNEKLFF
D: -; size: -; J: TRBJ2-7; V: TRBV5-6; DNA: TGTGCCAGCAGCTTGGGGGGGCCGACCTACGAGCAGTACTTC; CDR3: CASSLGGPTYEQYF
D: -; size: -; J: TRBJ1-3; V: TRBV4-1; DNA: TGCGCCAGCAGCCAAGAAGGAGGGAGTAGGATCTCTGGAAACACCATATATTTT; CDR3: CASSQEGGSRISGNTIYF
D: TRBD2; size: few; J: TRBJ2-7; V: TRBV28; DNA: TGTGCCAGCAGTTCAGCGGGAACGTACGAGCAGTACTTC; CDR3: CASSSAGTYEQYF
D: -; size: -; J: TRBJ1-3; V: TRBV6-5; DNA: TGTGCCAGCAGTTACTCGAATGCGGGGTCTGGAAACACCATATATTTT; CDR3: CASSYSNAGSGNTIYF
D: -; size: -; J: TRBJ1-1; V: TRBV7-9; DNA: TGTGCCAGCAGCTTACTCCAAACAGATGAAGCTTTCTTT; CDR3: CASSLLQTDEAFF
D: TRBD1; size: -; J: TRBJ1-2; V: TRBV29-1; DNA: TGCAGCGTCTCTCTGAGGACAGGGGAAGGCTACACCTTC; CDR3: CSVSLRTGEGYTF
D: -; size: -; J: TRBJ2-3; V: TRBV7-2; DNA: TGTGCCAGCTCAGGGTTCACAGATACGCAGTATTTT; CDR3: CASSGFTDTQYF
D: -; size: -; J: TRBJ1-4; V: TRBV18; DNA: TGTGCCAGCTCATCGACAGTTCCAACTACGGGAAAACTGTTTTTT; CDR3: CASSSTVPTTGKLFF
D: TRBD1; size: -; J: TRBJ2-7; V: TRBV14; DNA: TGTGCCAGCAGCCAAGCAGGGACAGCTCCCTACGAGCAGTACTTC; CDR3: CASSQAGTAPYEQYF
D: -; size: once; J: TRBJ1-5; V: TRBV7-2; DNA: TGTGCCAGCAGTGCGGACAAACCTAATCAGCCCCAGCATTTT; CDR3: CASSADKPNQPQHF
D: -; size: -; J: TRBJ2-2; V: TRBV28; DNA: TGTGCCAGTATTACAGGGTGGGACACCGGGGAGCTGTTTTTT; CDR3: CASITGWDTGELFF
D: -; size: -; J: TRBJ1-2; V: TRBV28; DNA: TGTGCCAGCAGTCCCCAGGGGTGGACCTATGGCTACACCTTC; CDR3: CASSPQGWTYGYTF
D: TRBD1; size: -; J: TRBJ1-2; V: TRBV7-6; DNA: TGTGCCAGCAGCCCCGGGACAGGGGTGAGCTATGGCTACACCTTC; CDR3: CASSPGTGVSYGYTF
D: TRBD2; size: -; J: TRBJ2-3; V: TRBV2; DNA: TGTGCCAGCAGCTTACTAGCGGCCGACACAGATACGCAGTATTTT; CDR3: CASSLLAADTDTQYF
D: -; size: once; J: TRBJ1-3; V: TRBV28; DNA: TGTGCCAGCAGTACCTCCGGGGGAGGAAACACCATATATTTT; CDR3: CASSTSGGGNTIYF
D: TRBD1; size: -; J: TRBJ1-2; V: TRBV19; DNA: TGTGCCAGTAGTAAACAGGGGGCGAGTGGCTACACCTTC; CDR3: CASSKQGASGYTF
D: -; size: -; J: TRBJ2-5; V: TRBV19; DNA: TGTGCCAGTAGTATAGATAGTTTCCCTCAAGAGACCCAGTACTTC; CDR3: CASSIDSFPQETQYF
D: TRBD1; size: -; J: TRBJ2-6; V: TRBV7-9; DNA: TGTGCCAGCAGTTTAGGACAGGGAAGGAGCTCTGGGGCCAACGTCCTGACTTTC; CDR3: CASSLGQGRSSGANVLTF
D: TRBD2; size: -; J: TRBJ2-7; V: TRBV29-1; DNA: TGCAGCTGTGGACTAGCGGAATCCTACGAGCAGTACTTC; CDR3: CSCGLAESYEQYF
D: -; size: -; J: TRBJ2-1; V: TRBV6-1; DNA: TGTGCCATAGGGGGTGGGACGGTAGCGGAGCAGTTCTTC; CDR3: CAIGGGTVAEQFF
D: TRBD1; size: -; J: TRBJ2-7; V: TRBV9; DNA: TGTGCCAGCAGCGTAGGACAGGGGGCCTGGGACGAGCAGTACTTC; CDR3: CASSVGQGAWDEQYF
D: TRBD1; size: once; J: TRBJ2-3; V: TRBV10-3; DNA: TGTGCCATCAGTGATAAACAGGGGGCGATAAGCACAGATACGCAGTATTTT; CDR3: CAISDKQGAISTDTQYF
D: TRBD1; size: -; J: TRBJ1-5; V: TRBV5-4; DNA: TGTGCCAGCAGCCCGGGACAGGGTAAACATCAGCCCCAGCATTTT; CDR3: CASSPGQGKHQPQHF
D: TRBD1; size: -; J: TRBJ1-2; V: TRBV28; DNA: TGTGCCAGCAGTTTAGGACAGGGGGCAACTAACTATGGCTACACCTTC; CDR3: CASSLGQGATNYGYTF
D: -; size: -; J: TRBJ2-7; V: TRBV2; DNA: TGTGCCAGCAGTGAGACGACAGGCACTGGGTACGAGCAGTACTTC; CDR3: CASSETTGTGYEQYF
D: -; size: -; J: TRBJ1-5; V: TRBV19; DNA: TGTGCCAGTAGTATCGGTTTCAATCAGCCCCAGCATTTT; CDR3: CASSIGFNQPQHF